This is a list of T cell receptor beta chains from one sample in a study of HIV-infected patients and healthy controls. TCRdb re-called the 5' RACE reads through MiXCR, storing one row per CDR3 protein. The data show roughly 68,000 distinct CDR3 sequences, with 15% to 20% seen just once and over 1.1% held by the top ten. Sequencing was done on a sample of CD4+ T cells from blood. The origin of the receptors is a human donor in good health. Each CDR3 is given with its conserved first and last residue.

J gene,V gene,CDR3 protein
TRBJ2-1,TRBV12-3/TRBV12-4,CASSVAGGPPNEQFF
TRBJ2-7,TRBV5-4,CASSLDRTYEQYF
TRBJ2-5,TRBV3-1,CASSQRDGETQYF
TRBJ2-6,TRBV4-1,CASSQVSSGANVLTF
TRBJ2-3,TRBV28,CASSSPTGGTDTQYF
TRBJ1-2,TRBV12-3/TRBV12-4,CASSLNTGGNYGYTF
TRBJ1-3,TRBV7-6,CASSAAQGLTGNTIYF
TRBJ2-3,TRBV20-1,CSAPVAGVADTQYF
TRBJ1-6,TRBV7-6,CASSAPPRGTYNSPLHF
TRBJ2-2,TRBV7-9,CASSLFGQGSTGELFF
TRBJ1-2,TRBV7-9,CASSSYRDRNNYGYTF
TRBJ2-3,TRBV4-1,CASSQDPGDTQYF
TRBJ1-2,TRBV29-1,CSVDGYTF
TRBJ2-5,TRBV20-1,CSARDPGGTAFFYQETQYF
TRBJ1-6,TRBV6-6,CASRPTGTGSPLHF
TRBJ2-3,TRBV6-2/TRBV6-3,CASSRAVDTQYF
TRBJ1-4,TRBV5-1,CASRTVGPHEKLFF
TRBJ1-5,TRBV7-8,CASSPLEGYQPQHF
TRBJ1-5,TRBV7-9,CASSLESSSPNQPQHF
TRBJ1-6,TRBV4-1,CASSQDPGYSPLHF
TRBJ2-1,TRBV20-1,CSAPRGTDNEQFF
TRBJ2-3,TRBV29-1,CSVFASGPSVTDTQYF
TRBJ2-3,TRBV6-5,CASTSNPGQGETDTQYF
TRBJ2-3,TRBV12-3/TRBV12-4,CASSYSTDTQYF
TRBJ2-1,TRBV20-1,CSARDHQRPYNEQFF
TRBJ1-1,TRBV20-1,CSARDNRGATEAFF
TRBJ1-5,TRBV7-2,CASSSGQAEPQHF
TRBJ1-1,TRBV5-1,CASSFTGVNTEAFF